These 8 T cell receptor beta chains share one sample of origin, sequenced in a study of shared clonotypes between healthy human individuals. Assay: immunoSEQ multiplex PCR; the TCRdb copy retains only in-frame clones and omits some. The sample holds more than 2 million clones; just over 90% are singletons and the top ten take 1.5% to 2%. Naive CD8 cells comprised CD45RO-negative, CCR7-positively selected cells, excluding terminally differentiated effector memory CD45RA+ cells. The sample comprised naive CD8+ T cells from PBMCs. The source is a man between 18 and 29 years old in good health. Some clones in this sample may be carry-over from other donors' samples.

This clone was seen just once. The rearrangement uses TRBV19 and TRBJ2-5; D gene ambiguous. Trimming took 10 bases from V and 5 from J, leaving 8 bases between them. CDR1 and CDR2 (germline): LNHDA, SQIVND (reference sequence). The length of the CDR3 is 10 residues. The CDR3 loop reads CATRAETQYF. In DNA form, the CDR3 reads TGTGCCACCCGGGCGGAGACCCAGTACTTC.

V usage is TRBV7-9 and J usage is TRBJ1-3; D is unclear. The CDR3 has 15 amino acids. The germline V gene encodes CDR1 SEHNR and CDR2 FQNEAQ (reference sequence). Deletions cut 5 bases from V and 1 base from J, with 12 bases between. CDR3 sequence: CASSRATDSGNTIYF. The CDR3 DNA is TGTGCCAGCAGCCGAGCGACGGATTCTGGAAACACCATATATTTT.

As to this clone: The germline gene is not matched at one end of the junction; a read error may be the cause. The chain uses TRBV28 and TRBJ2-5; 12 bases map to TRBD2. This CDR3 spans 14 amino acids. In germline, CDR1 is MDHEN, CDR2 SYDVKM. This chain's CDR3 is CASRDGLAGTHLDF. The CDR3 DNA reads as TGTGCCAGCAGGGACGGACTAGCGGGGACGCATTTGGACTTC.

The chain combines TRBV27 with TRBJ2-3; no clear D gene. V was pared by 3 bases and J by 0 bases, with 7 bases between. The CDR3 is 14 amino acids. The germline V gene encodes CDR1 MNHEY and CDR2 SMNVEV (reference sequence). The CDR3 DNA follows: TGTGCCAGCAGTTTTCTCCAGAGCACAGATACGCAGTATTTT. Translation: CASSFLQSTDTQYF.

The chain has TRBV19 and TRBJ1-1, with TRBD1 as a possible D gene (5 bases). This CDR3 comprises 14 residues. Trimming took 5 bases from V and 1 from J, leaving 11 bases between them. Germline V gives CDR1 LNHDA, CDR2 SQIVND (reference sequence). The CDR3 sequence is CASSPRGKNTEAFF. CDR3 coding DNA: TGTGCCAGTAGTCCTCGGGGCAAGAACACTGAAGCTTTCTTT.

The CDR3 region has the DNA TGTGCCAGCCGGGAGGCCAGCACAGATACGCAGTATTTT. Amino acids: CASREASTDTQYF. V and J are TRBV7-9 and TRBJ2-3; TRBD2 agrees at 7 bases. V trimming: 8 bases; J trimming: 0 bases; junction bases outside the gene matches: 2. Germline V gives CDR1 SEHNR, CDR2 FQNEAQ (reference sequence). The CDR3 is made up of 13 amino acids.

The chain links TRBV19 to TRBJ2-3, with D maybe TRBD2 (6 bases). Trimming cost V 7 bases and J 2 bases, with 19 bases left between them. The CDR3 covers 16 residues. Germline loops: CDR1 LNHDA, CDR2 SQIVND (reference sequence). In nucleotides, the CDR3 is TGTGCCAGTAAGGCGGGGAGCACCCAGTCCACAGATACGCAGTATTTT. As protein: CASKAGSTQSTDTQYF.

V is TRBV11-3 and J is TRBJ2-1; D unresolved. Germline CDR1 is SGHNT and CDR2 is YENEEA. Trimming cost V 5 bases and J 5 bases, with 13 bases left between them. The CDR3 runs to 14 residues. This chain's CDR3 is CASSPLVGHNEQFF. The CDR3 DNA is TGTGCCAGCAGCCCGCTAGTTGGGCACAATGAGCAGTTCTTC.